Following are 27 T cell receptor beta chains from one sample sequenced in a study of metastatic and nonmetastatic thyroid tumors. TCRdb reanalyzed the PCR reads via MiXCR. This sample yields roughly 59,000 clones, of which 16% are seen a single time; about a tenth belongs to the top ten. Thyroid surgery took place with no prior treatment in any patient. Sequenced material: blood. All receptors derive from a male donor with papillary thyroid cancer or a benign thyroid nodule (not recorded which). Some clones in this sample may be carry-over from other donors' samples.

This rearrangement joins TRBV3-1 to TRBJ2-1, with TRBD1 matching over 7 bases. Per germline, CDR1 LGHDT and CDR2 YNNKEL (reference sequence). This CDR3 has 18 amino acids. V gave up 1 base and J gave up 4 bases; unmatched junction bases: 13. The CDR3 reads CASSQVRQGSRFYNEQFF. DNA for the CDR3: TGTGCCAGCAGCCAAGTTAGACAGGGTTCCCGTTTTTACAATGAGCAGTTCTTC.

This clone has at least ten counts. The chain combines TRBV2 with TRBJ2-1; 7 bases align to TRBD2. The CDR3 length is 15 residues. Trimming cost V 6 bases and J 3 bases; bases outside gene matches: 8. In germline, CDR1 is SNHLY, CDR2 FYNNEI. CDR3 bases: TGTGCCAGCAGGGTGGGCGGGAGCTTCTACAATGAGCAGTTCTTC. It specifies CASRVGGSFYNEQFF.

About this clone itself: This may stem from a read error, because a much larger clone lies one nucleotide away. This chain joins TRBV11-2 and TRBJ2-3, with no clear D. The CDR3 runs 17 residues. Germline assignment: CDR1 SGHAT and CDR2 FQNNGV. CDR3 loop: CASSLGVAALGTDTQYF. The CDR3 DNA reads as TGTGCCAGCAGCTTAGGGGTGGCAGCCCTCGGCACAGATACACAGTATTTT.

This clone occurred many times. This sample includes further DNA sequences coding for the same CDR3. V gene TRBV27 combines with J gene TRBJ2-3, with 10 bases matching TRBD1. CDR3 length: 17 amino acids. CDR1 and CDR2 from the germline V gene are MNHEY and SMNVEV (reference sequence). V lost 2 bases, J lost 5 bases, and 10 bases stayed unmatched. In DNA form, the CDR3 reads TGTGCCAGCAGTTTACAATGGACAGGGGGTAGAGTAGATACGCAGTATTTT. This sequence encodes CASSLQWTGGRVDTQYF.

This clone was seen at least ten times. V usage is TRBV28 and J usage is TRBJ2-5; D is possibly TRBD2 (6 bases). The CDR3 extends over 15 amino acids. V lost 3 bases, J lost 2 bases, and 13 bases lay in between. CDR1 is MDHEN, CDR2 SYDVKM, per germline. CDR3 region: CASSFTAGSQETQYF. CDR3 DNA sequence: TGTGCCAGCAGTTTCACTGCCGGGAGTCAAGAGACCCAGTACTTC.

As for this clone: It may be a read error: a sequence one base away is much more abundant. The chain combines TRBV13 with TRBJ1-2, with 7 bases lining up with TRBD1. There are 13 residues in the CDR3. J gave up 7 bases and V 2 bases, and 4 bases lay outside the gene matches. Per germline, CDR1 PRHDT and CDR2 FYEKMQ (reference sequence). The CDR3 DNA reads as TGTGCCAGCAGCTTAAGGGGGCAGTGTGGCTACACCTTC. Residues: CASSLRGQCGYTF.

The table lists this clone with many counts. The chain links TRBV5-1 to TRBJ2-5; TRBD2 matches at 13 bases. CDR1 is SGHRS and CDR2 is YFSETQ in the germline V gene. This CDR3 spans 15 amino acids. The ends lost 7 bases at V and 5 bases at J; junction bases unmatched: 8. Here the CDR3 DNA reads TGCGCCAGCGAACTAGCGGGAGGGCCTTCGGAGACCCAGTACTTC. Protein: CASELAGGPSETQYF.

This clone was recorded many times. The rearrangement links TRBV27 to TRBJ1-1, with D uncertain. Germline V CDR1 and CDR2: MNHEY, SMNVEV (reference sequence). The CDR3 consists of 14 residues. V was shortened by 0 bases and J by 3 bases, with 8 bases between the two germline ends. In nucleotides, the CDR3 is TGTGCCAGCAGTTTATCCGGCGGGTACACTGAAGCTTTCTTT. It encodes CASSLSGGYTEAFF.

This clone was detected ten times or more. The chain recombines TRBV7-9 with TRBJ1-5, with D maybe TRBD1 (5 bases). The V gene's germline CDR1 is SEHNR and CDR2 FQNEAQ (reference sequence). V lost 5 bases, J lost 3 bases, and 14 bases lay in between. There are 15 residues in the CDR3. For the CDR3, the DNA is TGTGCCAGCAGCCCCGTCGGGGGTTACAATCAGCCCCAGCATTTT. This encodes CASSPVGGYNQPQHF.

This clone was picked up many times. The chain employs TRBV6-1 and TRBJ1-1, with D hard to call. Germline V gene lookup returns CDR1 MNHNS and CDR2 SASEGT. Trimming left V 4 bases short and J 2 bases short, with 8 bases between. The CDR3 length is 13 residues. The CDR3 bases are TGTGCCAGCAGTGTCAAGTCTAACACTGAAGCTTTCTTT. Translated, it gives CASSVKSNTEAFF.

This clone showed up many times. Because the CDR3 is missing its conserved closing phenylalanine or tryptophan, this is likely a read error. The chain couples TRBV30 to TRBJ1-2; tentative D call: TRBD1 (6 bases). The CDR3 covers 17 residues. V was cut by 0 bases and J by 3 bases, with 20 bases left in between. CDR1 GTSNPN and CDR2 SVGIG come from the germline V gene (reference sequence). The CDR3 region has the DNA TGTGCCTGGAGTGTACTTGGGGGGCCGCAAGGAGACTATGGCTACACCCTC. Translating gives CAWSVLGGPQGDYGYTL.

This clone has a count of ten or more. V gene TRBV6-5 combines with J gene TRBJ2-7; D is perhaps TRBD1 (6 bases). Germline V CDR1 and CDR2: MNHEY, SVGAGI. The ends were cut back, 0 bases at V and 7 bases at J, with 13 bases in the middle. The CDR3 runs to 14 residues. CDR3 residues: CASSYSGRGMEQYF. Here the CDR3 DNA reads TGTGCCAGCAGTTACTCGGGCAGGGGAATGGAGCAGTACTTC.

This clone was counted ten times or more. The chain recombines TRBV24-1 with TRBJ2-1, with D possibly being TRBD2 (5 bases). The V and J ends lost 3 bases and 0 bases respectively, with 20 bases between them. Germline CDR1 reads KGHDR; CDR2 reads SFDVKD. The CDR3 spans 19 residues. The CDR3 loop reads CATSDRGLPTPNSYNEQFF. CDR3 DNA sequence: TGTGCCACCAGTGATAGAGGACTCCCGACACCAAACTCCTACAATGAGCAGTTCTTC.

The chain recombines TRBV18 with TRBJ2-7; D remains unclear. The germline gives CDR1 KGHSH, CDR2 LQKENI. The CDR3 runs to 14 residues. Between the trimmed V and J ends, which lost 2 bases and 7 bases, there was a span of 15 bases. CDR3 nucleotide sequence: TGTGCCAGCTCACCAGAGGCCGGCGAGAGGGAGCAGTACTTC. This gives the protein CASSPEAGEREQYF.

A note on this clone: The junction and the germline gene differ at one end; a read error may be behind it. The chain combines TRBV12-3 or TRBV12-4 with TRBJ2-2; 7 positions match TRBD1. The CDR3 contains 16 residues. The CDR3 sequence: CVSSSWKGGEAGELFF. The DNA of the CDR3 is TGTGTCAGCAGTTCATGGAAAGGGGGCGAAGCCGGGGAGCTGTTTTTT.

This clone has ten or more counts. The gene calls are TRBV9 and TRBJ1-5, with a possible D match to TRBD1 (5 bases). The CDR3 totals 14 residues. The V gene's germline CDR1 is SGDLS and CDR2 YYNGEE. V lost 3 bases and J lost 5, with 12 bases in between. CDR3 protein: CASSGQGEDQPQHF. The DNA for the CDR3 is TGTGCCAGCAGCGGCCAGGGAGAGGATCAGCCCCAGCATTTT.

Of note for this clone: Given a much more abundant clone one base away, this may be a read error. Other nucleotide sequences in the sample specify the same CDR3. The CDR3 region is CSAQPQGPPQHF. The CDR3 coding sequence is TGCAGTGCTCAGCCTCAGGGACCTCCCCAGCATTTT. The chain uses TRBV20-1 and TRBJ1-5, with a tentative D call TRBD1 (5 bases). Trimming shortened V by 5 bases and J by 10 bases, and 15 bases separated the two germline ends. The CDR3 has 12 residues. Germline CDR1 DFQATT, CDR2 SNEGSKA (reference sequence).

This clone was counted at least ten times. The chain uses TRBV25-1 and TRBJ1-2, with D hard to call. Germline CDR1 is MGHDK and CDR2 is SYGVNS. The CDR3 has 14 residues. Between the trimmed V and J ends, which lost 2 bases and 2 bases, there was a span of 9 bases. CDR3 nucleotides: TGTGCCAGCAGTGAAGAGTTCCAAAACTATGGCTACACCTTC. Protein product: CASSEEFQNYGYTF.

The chain carries TRBV30 and TRBJ1-2, with D unclear. V was trimmed by 2 bases and J by 0 bases, leaving 13 bases between them. From germline, CDR1 is GTSNPN and CDR2 SVGIG (reference sequence). This CDR3 has 15 amino acids. Written as DNA, the CDR3 is TGTGCCTGGAGTCCTCTGACGGGATCTAACTATGGCTACACCTTC. As protein: CAWSPLTGSNYGYTF.

The table lists this clone with many counts. This chain connects TRBV6-6 to TRBJ2-1; TRBD2 agrees at 13 bases. The CDR3 contains 21 residues. Germline CDR1 MNHNY, CDR2 SVGAGI (reference sequence). The J segment lost 6 bases and the V segment lost 5 bases, leaving 22 bases of the junction unmatched. CDR3 residues: CASSPSAGTETSGRWINEQFF. Here the CDR3 DNA reads TGTGCCAGCAGTCCGAGTGCCGGGACAGAGACTAGCGGGAGGTGGATCAATGAGCAGTTCTTC.

This clone was found many times. J is TRBJ1-4 and V is TRBV9; no firm D call. V lost 4 bases to trimming and J lost 6 bases, with 13 bases between them. Germline values: CDR1 SGDLS, CDR2 YYNGEE. The CDR3 runs 14 residues. CDR3 sequence reads: CASSTQDGYEKLFF. The CDR3 region has the DNA TGTGCCAGCAGCACCCAGGACGGGTATGAAAAACTGTTTTTT.

This clone was detected many times. The genes are TRBV4-2 and TRBJ2-5; the D gene is possibly TRBD1 (7 bases). The CDR3 spans 15 residues. V was clipped by 3 bases and J by 5 bases, with 16 bases between them. Germline V gives CDR1 LGHNA, CDR2 YNFKEQ. CDR3 DNA sequence: TGTGCCAGCAGCCAGAAGGAGGGGGCTAGCGAGACCCAGTACTTC. Translation gives CASSQKEGASETQYF.

This clone was picked up many times. The V and J genes are TRBV14 and TRBJ1-6, with D unresolved. Looked up from germline, CDR1 is SGHDN and CDR2 is FVKESK. The V and J ends lost 1 base and 4 bases respectively, with 11 bases between them. The CDR3 length is 16 residues. CDR3 sequence reads: CASSQAPAEYNSPLHF. CDR3 nucleotide sequence: TGTGCCAGCAGCCAAGCCCCGGCAGAGTATAATTCACCCCTCCACTTT.

The chain joins TRBV6-4 to TRBJ1-5; no clear D gene. The CDR3 totals 13 residues. CDR1 MRHNA and CDR2 SNTAGT come from the germline V gene. The ends were cut back, 3 bases at V and 16 bases at J, with 19 bases in the middle. The chain's CDR3 is CASSEDSNQHQHF. CDR3 DNA sequence: TGTGCCAGCAGTGAGGATAGCAATCAGCACCAACATTTT.

This clone was found many times. V and J are TRBV6-1 and TRBJ2-1; TRBD2 matches at 15 bases. With V trimmed by 6 bases and J by 16 bases, 10 bases remained unmatched. The germline CDR1 and CDR2 sequences are MNHNS and SASEGT. The CDR3 sequence is 14 residues long. The CDR3 bases are TGTGCCAGCAGACCCGGACTAGCGGGGGGGCCTCCCTTCTTC. Encoded protein: CASRPGLAGGPPFF.

As regards this clone: The germline gene is not matched at one end of the junction; a read error may be the cause. This chain joins TRBV19 and TRBJ2-6; perhaps TRBD2 as D (6 bases). This CDR3 spans 20 amino acids. The germline gives CDR1 LNHDA, CDR2 SQIVND (reference sequence). The CDR3, as DNA: TGTGCCAGTAGTATTTCTGGGCGCGGGGCAGTCCTCTCTGGGTCCAACATCCTGACTTTC. It translates to CASSISGRGAVLSGSNILTF.

This clone has a count of ten or more. The J gene is TRBJ1-1, the V gene TRBV30; 9 bases are a match to TRBD1. CDR1 and CDR2 from the germline V gene are GTSNPN and SVGIG (reference sequence). The J segment lost 4 bases and the V segment lost 3 bases, leaving 9 bases of the junction unmatched. The CDR3 runs 15 residues. CDR3 amino acids: CAWRGTGTQGTEAFF. The CDR3, as DNA: TGTGCCTGGAGAGGGACAGGGACTCAGGGCACTGAAGCTTTCTTT. Full variable domain (remainder filled in from reference TRBV30 and TRBJ1-1): SQTIHQWPATLVQPVGSPLSLECTVEGTSNPNLYWYRQAAGRGLQLLFYSVGIGQISSEVPQNLSASRPQDRQFILSSKKLLLSDSGFYLCAWRGTGTQGTEAFFGQGTRLTVV.